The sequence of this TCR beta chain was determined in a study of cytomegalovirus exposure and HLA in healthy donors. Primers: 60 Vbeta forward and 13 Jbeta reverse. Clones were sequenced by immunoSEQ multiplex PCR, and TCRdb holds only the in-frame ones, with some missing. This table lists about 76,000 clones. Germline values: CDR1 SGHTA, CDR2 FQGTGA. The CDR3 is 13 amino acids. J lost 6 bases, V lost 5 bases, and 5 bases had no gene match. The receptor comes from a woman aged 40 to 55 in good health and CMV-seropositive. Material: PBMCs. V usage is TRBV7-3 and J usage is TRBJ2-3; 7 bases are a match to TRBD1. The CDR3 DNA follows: TGTGCCAGCAGCGTGAAGGGGGCTGATACGCAGTATTTT. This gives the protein CASSVKGADTQYF.